This T cell receptor beta chain was sequenced during a study of early T cells in non-severe SARS-CoV-2 infection. This CDR3 has 15 amino acids. Germline V CDR1 and CDR2: LGHNT, FRNRAP. V lost 5 bases and J 4 bases, leaving 17 bases between the germline ends. TCRdb re-analysed the 5' RACE reads in MiXCR, keeping a single row per CDR3 protein. The sample holds some 96,000 distinct CDR3 sequences; around 13% are singletons and the top ten take about 2%. The table lists this clonotype with many counts. The clonotype originates from an adult who was a healthcare worker with PCR-confirmed SARS-CoV-2 infection or an uninfected control (not recorded which). Material for sequencing was whole blood. V is TRBV12-5 and J is TRBJ1-1, with a tentative D call TRBD1 (5 bases). CDR3 bases: TGTGCTAGTGGTGGCCAAGCAGGGCTTACCACTGAAGCTTTCTTT. Its translation: CASGGQAGLTTEAFF.